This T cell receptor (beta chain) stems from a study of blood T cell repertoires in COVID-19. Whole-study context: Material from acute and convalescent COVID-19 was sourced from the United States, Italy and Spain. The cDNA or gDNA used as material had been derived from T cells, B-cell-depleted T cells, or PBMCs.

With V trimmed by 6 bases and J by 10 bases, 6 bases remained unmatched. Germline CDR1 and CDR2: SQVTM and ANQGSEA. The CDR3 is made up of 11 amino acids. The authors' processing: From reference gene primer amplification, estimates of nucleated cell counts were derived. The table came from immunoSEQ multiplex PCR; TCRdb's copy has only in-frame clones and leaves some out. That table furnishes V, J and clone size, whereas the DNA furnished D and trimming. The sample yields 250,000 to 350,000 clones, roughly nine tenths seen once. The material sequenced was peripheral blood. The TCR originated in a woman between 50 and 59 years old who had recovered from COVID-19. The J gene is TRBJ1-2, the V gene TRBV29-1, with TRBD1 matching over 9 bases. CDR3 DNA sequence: TGCAGCGTGGGGACAGGGCAAGACTACACCTTC. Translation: CSVGTGQDYTF. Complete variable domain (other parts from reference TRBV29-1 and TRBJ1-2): SAVISQKPSRDICQRGTSLTIQCQVDSQVTMMFWYRQQPGQSLTLIATANQGSEATYESGFVIDKFPISRPNLTFSTLTVSNMSPEDSSIYLCSVGTGQDYTFGSGTRLTVV.